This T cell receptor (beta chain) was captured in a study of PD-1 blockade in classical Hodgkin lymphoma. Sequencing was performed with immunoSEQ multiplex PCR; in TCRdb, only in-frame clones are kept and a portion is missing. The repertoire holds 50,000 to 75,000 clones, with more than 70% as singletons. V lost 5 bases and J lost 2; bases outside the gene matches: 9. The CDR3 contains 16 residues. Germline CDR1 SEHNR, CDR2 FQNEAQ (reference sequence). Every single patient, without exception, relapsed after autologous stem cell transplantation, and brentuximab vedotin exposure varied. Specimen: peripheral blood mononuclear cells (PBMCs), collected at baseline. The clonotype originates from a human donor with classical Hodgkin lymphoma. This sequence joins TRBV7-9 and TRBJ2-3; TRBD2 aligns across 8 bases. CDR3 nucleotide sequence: TGTGCCAGCAGCGGAATAGCGGGGTCTAACACAGATACGCAGTATTTT. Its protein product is CASSGIAGSNTDTQYF.